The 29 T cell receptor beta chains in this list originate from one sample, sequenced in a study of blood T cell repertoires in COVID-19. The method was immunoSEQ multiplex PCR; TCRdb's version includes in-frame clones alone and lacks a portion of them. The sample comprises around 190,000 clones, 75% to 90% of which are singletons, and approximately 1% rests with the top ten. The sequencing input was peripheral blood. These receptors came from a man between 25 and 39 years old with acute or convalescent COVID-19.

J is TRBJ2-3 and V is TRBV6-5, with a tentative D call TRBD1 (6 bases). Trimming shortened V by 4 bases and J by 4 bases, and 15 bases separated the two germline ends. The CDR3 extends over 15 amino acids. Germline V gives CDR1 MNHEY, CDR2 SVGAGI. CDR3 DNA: TGTGCCAGCAGTTCACAGGGTAGGATAGCAGATACGCAGTATTTT. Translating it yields CASSSQGRIADTQYF.

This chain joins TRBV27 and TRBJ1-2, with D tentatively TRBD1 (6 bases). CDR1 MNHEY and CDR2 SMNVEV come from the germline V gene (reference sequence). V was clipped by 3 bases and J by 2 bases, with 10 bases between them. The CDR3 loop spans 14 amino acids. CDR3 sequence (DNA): TGTGCCAGCAGTTTCCAGGGGACGAACTATGGCTACACCTTC. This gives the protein CASSFQGTNYGYTF.

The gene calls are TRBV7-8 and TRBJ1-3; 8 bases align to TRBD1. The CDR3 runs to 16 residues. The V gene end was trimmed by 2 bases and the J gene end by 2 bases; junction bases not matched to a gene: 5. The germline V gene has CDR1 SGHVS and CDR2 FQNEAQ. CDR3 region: CASSLSNRGTGNTIYF. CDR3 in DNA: TGTGCCAGCAGCTTATCTAACAGGGGGACTGGAAACACCATATATTTT.

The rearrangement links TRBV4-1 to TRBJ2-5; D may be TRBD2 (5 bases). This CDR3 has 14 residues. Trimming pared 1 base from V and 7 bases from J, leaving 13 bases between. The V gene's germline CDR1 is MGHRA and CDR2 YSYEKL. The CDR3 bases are TGCGCCAGCAGCCAAGCCGGTTTCGCGGGGACCCAGTACTTC. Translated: CASSQAGFAGTQYF.

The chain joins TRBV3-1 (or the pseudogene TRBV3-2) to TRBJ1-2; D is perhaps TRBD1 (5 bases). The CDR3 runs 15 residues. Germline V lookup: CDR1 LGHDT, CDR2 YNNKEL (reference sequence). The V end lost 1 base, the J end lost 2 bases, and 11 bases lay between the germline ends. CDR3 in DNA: TGTGCCAGCAGCCAAGTACGGGGGGGGAACTATGGCTACACCTTC. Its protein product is CASSQVRGGNYGYTF.

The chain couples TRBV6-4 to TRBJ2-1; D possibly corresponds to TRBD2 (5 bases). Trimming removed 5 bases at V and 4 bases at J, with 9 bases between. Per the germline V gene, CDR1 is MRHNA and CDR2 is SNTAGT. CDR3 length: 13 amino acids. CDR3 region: CASSWTSYNEQFF. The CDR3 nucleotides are TGTGCCAGCAGTTGGACTTCGTACAATGAGCAGTTCTTC.

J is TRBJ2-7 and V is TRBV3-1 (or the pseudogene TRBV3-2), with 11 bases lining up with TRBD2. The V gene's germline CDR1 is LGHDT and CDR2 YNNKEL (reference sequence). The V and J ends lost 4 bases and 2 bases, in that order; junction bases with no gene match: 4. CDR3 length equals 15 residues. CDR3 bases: TGTGCCAGCAGCCCTTTTAGCGGGGGGGCCTACGAGCAGTACTTC. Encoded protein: CASSPFSGGAYEQYF.

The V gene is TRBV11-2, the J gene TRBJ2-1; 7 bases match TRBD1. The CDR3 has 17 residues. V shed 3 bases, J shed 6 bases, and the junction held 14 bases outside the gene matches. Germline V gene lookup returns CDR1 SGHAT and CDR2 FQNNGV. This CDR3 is CASSFNTGTASRNEQFF. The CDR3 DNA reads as TGTGCCAGCAGCTTCAACACCGGGACAGCCTCTCGCAATGAGCAGTTCTTC. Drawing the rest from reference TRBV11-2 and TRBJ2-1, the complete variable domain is EAGVAQSPRYKIIEKRQSVAFWCNPISGHATLYWYQQILGQGPKLLIQFQNNGVVDDSQLPKDRFSAERLKGVDSTLKIQPAKLEDSAVYLCASSFNTGTASRNEQFFGPGTRLTVL.

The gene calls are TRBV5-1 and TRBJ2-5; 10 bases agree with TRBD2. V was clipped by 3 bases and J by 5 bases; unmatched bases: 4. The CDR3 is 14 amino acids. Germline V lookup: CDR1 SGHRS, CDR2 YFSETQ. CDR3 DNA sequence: TGCGCCAGCAGCTCCGGGACTAGCGTCGAGACCCAGTACTTC. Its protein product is CASSSGTSVETQYF.

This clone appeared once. CDR3 amino acids: CASSLVPPWAGGPVTYNEQFF. DNA for the CDR3: TGTGCCAGCAGTTTAGTACCCCCTTGGGCAGGGGGGCCGGTAACCTACAATGAGCAGTTCTTC. V gene TRBV27 combines with J gene TRBJ2-1; D is perhaps TRBD1 (7 bases). CDR3 size: 21 residues. Trimming removed 2 bases at V and 2 bases at J, with 28 bases between. Germline CDR1 reads MNHEY; CDR2 reads SMNVEV (reference sequence).

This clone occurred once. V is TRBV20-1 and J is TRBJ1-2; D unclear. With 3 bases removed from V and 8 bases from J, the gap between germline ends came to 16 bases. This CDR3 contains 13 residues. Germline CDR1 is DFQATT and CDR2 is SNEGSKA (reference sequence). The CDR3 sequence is CSASTGKGQGYTF. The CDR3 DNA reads TGCAGTGCTAGTACGGGAAAAGGCCAGGGCTACACCTTC.

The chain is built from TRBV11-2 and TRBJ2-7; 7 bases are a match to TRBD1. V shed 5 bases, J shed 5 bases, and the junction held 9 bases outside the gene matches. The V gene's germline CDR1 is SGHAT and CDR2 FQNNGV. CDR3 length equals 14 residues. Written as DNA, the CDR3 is TGTGCCAGCAGCCACACAGGGGTTCTCCACGAGCAGTACTTC. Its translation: CASSHTGVLHEQYF. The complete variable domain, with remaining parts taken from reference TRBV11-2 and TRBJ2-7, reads EAGVAQSPRYKIIEKRQSVAFWCNPISGHATLYWYQQILGQGPKLLIQFQNNGVVDDSQLPKDRFSAERLKGVDSTLKIQPAKLEDSAVYLCASSHTGVLHEQYFGPGTRLTVT.

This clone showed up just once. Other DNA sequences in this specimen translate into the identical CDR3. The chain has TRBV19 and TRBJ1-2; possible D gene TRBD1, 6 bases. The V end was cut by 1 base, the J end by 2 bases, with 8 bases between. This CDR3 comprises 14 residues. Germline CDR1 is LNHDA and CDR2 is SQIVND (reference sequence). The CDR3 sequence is CASSIARGNYGYTF. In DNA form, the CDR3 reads TGTGCCAGTAGTATAGCAAGGGGGAACTATGGCTACACCTTC.

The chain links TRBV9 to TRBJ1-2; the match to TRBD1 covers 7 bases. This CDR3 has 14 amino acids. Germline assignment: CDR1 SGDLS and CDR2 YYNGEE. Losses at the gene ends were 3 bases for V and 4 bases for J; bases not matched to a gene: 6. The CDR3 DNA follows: TGTGCCAGCAGCGGGGGACAGATGAGCTATGGCTACACCTTC. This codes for CASSGGQMSYGYTF.

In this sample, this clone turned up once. CDR3: CASSYGPRGTEAFF. The CDR3 DNA follows: TGTGCCAGCAGTTACGGTCCTCGCGGCACTGAAGCTTTCTTT. The rearrangement links TRBV6-2 or TRBV6-3 to TRBJ1-1; D not certain. The CDR3 runs to 14 residues. Germline V gives CDR1 MNHEY, CDR2 SVGEGT. V was trimmed by 2 bases and J by 4 bases, leaving 11 bases between them.

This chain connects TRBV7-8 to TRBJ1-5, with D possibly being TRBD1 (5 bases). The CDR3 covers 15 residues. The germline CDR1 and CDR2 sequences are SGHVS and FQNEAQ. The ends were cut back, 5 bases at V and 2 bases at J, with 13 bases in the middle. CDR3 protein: CASSPVWGGNQPQHF. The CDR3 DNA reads TGTGCCAGCAGCCCCGTGTGGGGGGGCAATCAGCCCCAGCATTTT.

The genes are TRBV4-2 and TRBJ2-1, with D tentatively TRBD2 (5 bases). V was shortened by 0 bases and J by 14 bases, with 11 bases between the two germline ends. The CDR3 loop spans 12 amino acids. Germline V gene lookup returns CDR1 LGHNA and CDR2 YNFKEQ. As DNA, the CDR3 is TGTGCCAGCAGCCAAGATTCACGGGATAAGTTCTTC. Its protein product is CASSQDSRDKFF.

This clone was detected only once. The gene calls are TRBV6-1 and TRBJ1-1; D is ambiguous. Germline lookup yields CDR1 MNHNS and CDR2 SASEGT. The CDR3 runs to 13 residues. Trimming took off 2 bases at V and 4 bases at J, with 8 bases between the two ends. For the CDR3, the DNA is TGTGCCAGCAGTGAAATTGCGTTCACTGAAGCTTTCTTT. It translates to CASSEIAFTEAFF.

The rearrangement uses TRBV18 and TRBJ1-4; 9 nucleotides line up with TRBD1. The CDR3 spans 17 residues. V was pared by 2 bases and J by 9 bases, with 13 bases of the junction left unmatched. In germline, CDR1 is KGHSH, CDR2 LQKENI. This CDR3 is CASSPIGQGKGMKKLFF. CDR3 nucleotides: TGTGCCAGCTCACCAATCGGACAGGGGAAAGGGATGAAAAAACTGTTTTTT.

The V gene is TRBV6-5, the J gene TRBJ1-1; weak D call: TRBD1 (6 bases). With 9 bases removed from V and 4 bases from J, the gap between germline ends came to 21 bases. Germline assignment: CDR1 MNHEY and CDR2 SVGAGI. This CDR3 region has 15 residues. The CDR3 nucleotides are TGTGCCAGTCAGAGGTTTACAGGGTCTGGCACTGAAGCTTTCTTT. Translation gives CASQRFTGSGTEAFF.

The CDR3 nucleotides are TGCGCCAGCAGCCCGGTGGGCTACAGAGAGGAGACCCAGTACTTC. It codes for CASSPVGYREETQYF. The rearrangement uses TRBV5-1 and TRBJ2-5; D call uncertain. CDR1 and CDR2 from the germline V gene are SGHRS and YFSETQ. This CDR3 contains 15 residues. V was cut by 4 bases and J by 5 bases, with 18 bases left in between.

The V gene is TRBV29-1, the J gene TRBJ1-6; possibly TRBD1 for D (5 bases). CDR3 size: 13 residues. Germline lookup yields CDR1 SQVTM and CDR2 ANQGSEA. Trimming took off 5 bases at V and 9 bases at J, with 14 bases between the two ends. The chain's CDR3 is CSVNAGLGSPLHF. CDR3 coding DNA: TGCAGCGTTAATGCAGGGTTGGGTTCACCCCTCCACTTT.

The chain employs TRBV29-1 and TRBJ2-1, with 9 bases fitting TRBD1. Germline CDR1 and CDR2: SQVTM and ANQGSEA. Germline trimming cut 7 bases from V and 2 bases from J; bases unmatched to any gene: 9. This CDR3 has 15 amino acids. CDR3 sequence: CSALTGGAPYNEQFF. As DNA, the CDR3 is TGCAGCGCCCTCACAGGGGGCGCACCCTACAATGAGCAGTTCTTC.

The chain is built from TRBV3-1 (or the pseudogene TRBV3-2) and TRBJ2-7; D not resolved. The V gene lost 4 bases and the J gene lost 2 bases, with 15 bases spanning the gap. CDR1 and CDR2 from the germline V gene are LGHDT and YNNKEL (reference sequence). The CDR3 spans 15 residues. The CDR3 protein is CASSPPPGSPYEQYF. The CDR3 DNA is TGTGCCAGCAGCCCACCCCCCGGGTCCCCCTACGAGCAGTACTTC.

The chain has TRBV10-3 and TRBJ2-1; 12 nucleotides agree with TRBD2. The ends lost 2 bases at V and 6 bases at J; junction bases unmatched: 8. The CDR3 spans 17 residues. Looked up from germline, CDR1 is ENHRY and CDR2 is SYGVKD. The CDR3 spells CAISERASGGEVNEQFF. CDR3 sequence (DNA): TGTGCCATCAGTGAGAGGGCTAGCGGGGGGGAAGTCAATGAGCAGTTCTTC.

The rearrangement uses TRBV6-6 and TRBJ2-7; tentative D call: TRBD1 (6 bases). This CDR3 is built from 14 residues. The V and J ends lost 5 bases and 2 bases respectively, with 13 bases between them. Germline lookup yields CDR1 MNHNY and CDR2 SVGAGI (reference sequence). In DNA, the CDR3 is TGTGCCAGCAGTCGTCAGGGGCATACCTACGAGCAGTACTTC. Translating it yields CASSRQGHTYEQYF.

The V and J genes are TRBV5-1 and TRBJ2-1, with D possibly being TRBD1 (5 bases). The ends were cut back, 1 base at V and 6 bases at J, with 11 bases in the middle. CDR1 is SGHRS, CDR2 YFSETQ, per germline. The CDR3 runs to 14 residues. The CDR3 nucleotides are TGCGCCAGCAGCTTGAGGCAGGGCCTCAATGAGCAGTTCTTC. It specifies CASSLRQGLNEQFF.

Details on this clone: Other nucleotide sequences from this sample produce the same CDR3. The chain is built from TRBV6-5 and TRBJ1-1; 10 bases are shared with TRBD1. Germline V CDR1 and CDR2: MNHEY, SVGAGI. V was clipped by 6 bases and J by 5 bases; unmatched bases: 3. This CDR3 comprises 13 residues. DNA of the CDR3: TGTGCCAGCAGAGGACAGGGGGATACTGAAGCTTTCTTT. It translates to CASRGQGDTEAFF.

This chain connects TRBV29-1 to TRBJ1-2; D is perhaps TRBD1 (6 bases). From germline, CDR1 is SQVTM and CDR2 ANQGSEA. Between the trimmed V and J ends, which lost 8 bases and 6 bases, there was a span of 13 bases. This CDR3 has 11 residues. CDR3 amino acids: CSFPRGNGYTF. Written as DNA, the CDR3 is TGCAGCTTTCCCAGGGGCAATGGCTACACCTTC.